Presented here are 20 T cell receptor beta chains from one specimen sequenced in a study of cytomegalovirus exposure and HLA in healthy donors. PCR involved 60 Vbeta and 13 Jbeta primers. Clones were read by immunoSEQ multiplex PCR, and TCRdb kept only the in-frame ones, dropping some. The table shows about 270,000 clones, with around 66% occurring only once. Sequenced material: PBMCs. These receptors were collected from a female donor in good health and CMV-seronegative.

The chain recombines TRBV11-3 with TRBJ2-3, with D unresolved. Trimming removed 7 bases at V and 0 bases at J, with 23 bases between. The CDR3 extends over 18 amino acids. The germline V gene has CDR1 SGHNT and CDR2 YENEEA. The CDR3 nucleotides are TGTGCCAGCAAAAGAGTGAAATTCAGGCAACACAGCACAGATACGCAGTATTTT. Its protein product is CASKRVKFRQHSTDTQYF.

This rearrangement joins TRBV7-8 to TRBJ2-7, with 8 nucleotides matching TRBD2. The CDR3 totals 16 residues. The trim removed 10 bases at V and 6 bases at J, leaving 20 bases unmatched. Per germline, CDR1 SGHVS and CDR2 FQNEAQ. Written as DNA, the CDR3 is TGTGCCACCTCTGGGAGCGGGGGAACCCCCCGCGGCGAGCAGTACTTC. Its protein is CATSGSGGTPRGEQYF.

V usage is TRBV7-9 and J usage is TRBJ1-1; TRBD1 matches 7 bases. The CDR3 is 15 amino acids. Germline CDR1 SEHNR, CDR2 FQNEAQ (reference sequence). The V segment lost 5 bases and the J segment 1 base; nucleotides outside the gene matches: 7. CDR3 in DNA: TGTGCCAGCAGCCCCCCAGGGACAGCGAACACTGAAGCTTTCTTT. Encoded protein: CASSPPGTANTEAFF.

The table lists this clone with a few counts. The germline gene is not matched at one end of the junction; a read error may be the cause. V gene TRBV27 combines with J gene TRBJ2-5; 13 bases line up with TRBD2. Germline V lookup: CDR1 MNHEY, CDR2 SMNVEV (reference sequence). The CDR3 runs to 14 residues. CDR3 in amino acids: CASGRGLAGEAQYF. The CDR3 region has the DNA TGTGCCAGCGGACGCGGACTAGCGGGAGAGGCCCAGTACTTC.

The V gene is TRBV6-5, the J gene TRBJ2-7; possible D gene TRBD1, 5 bases. Germline lookup yields CDR1 MNHEY and CDR2 SVGAGI. This CDR3 spans 13 amino acids. Trimming took off 7 bases at V and 0 bases at J, with 10 bases between the two ends. CDR3 nucleotides: TGTGCCAGCAAGGATGACAGCTCCTACGAGCAGTACTTC. It yields the protein CASKDDSSYEQYF.

This clone was picked up a small number of times. The chain carries TRBV11-2 and TRBJ2-7; D might be TRBD2 (5 bases). Trimming took 4 bases from V and 5 from J, leaving 12 bases between them. This CDR3 has 13 amino acids. Germline values: CDR1 SGHAT, CDR2 FQNNGV. Here the CDR3 reads CASSSFGVDEQYF. The CDR3 DNA sequence: TGTGCCAGCAGCTCCTTCGGGGTCGACGAGCAGTACTTC.

V is TRBV5-4 and J is TRBJ1-6; 9 bases map to TRBD1. V gave up 3 bases and J gave up 5 bases; unmatched junction bases: 3. The germline gives CDR1 SGHNT, CDR2 YYREEE (reference sequence). This CDR3 has 15 residues. The CDR3 loop reads CASSSGTGHNSPLHF. CDR3 DNA sequence: TGTGCCAGCAGCTCGGGGACAGGGCATAATTCACCCCTCCACTTT.

The chain joins TRBV18 to TRBJ2-5; TRBD1 matches at 8 bases. The DNA end is a closer match to TRBJ2-7, so the J assignment may be wrong. This CDR3 spans 14 amino acids. Germline values: CDR1 KGHSH, CDR2 LQKENI. The CDR3 loop reads CASSPSQGALEQYF. The CDR3 DNA sequence: TGTGCCAGCTCACCATCTCAGGGGGCCCTCGAGCAGTACTTC.

This rearrangement joins TRBV6-6 to TRBJ1-2; D possibly corresponds to TRBD1 (6 bases). Germline values: CDR1 MNHNY, CDR2 SVGAGI (reference sequence). This CDR3 is 14 amino acids long. With 2 bases removed from V and 3 bases from J, the gap between germline ends came to 10 bases. The CDR3 DNA follows: TGTGCCAGCAGTTACCCAGGGGTCGACTATGGCTACACCTTC. This gives the protein CASSYPGVDYGYTF.

The chain is built from TRBV5-4 and TRBJ2-1, with D possibly matching TRBD1 (6 bases). Germline V gives CDR1 SGHNT, CDR2 YYREEE (reference sequence). The V gene lost 4 bases and the J gene lost 5 bases, with 13 bases spanning the gap. The length of the CDR3 is 14 residues. Here the CDR3 reads CASSNRQVNNEQFF. Here the CDR3 DNA reads TGTGCCAGCAGCAATCGACAGGTAAACAATGAGCAGTTCTTC.

The chain carries TRBV11-2 and TRBJ2-7, with 9 bases fitting TRBD1. The V gene end was trimmed by 6 bases and the J gene end by 3 bases; junction bases not matched to a gene: 3. CDR1 and CDR2 from the germline V gene are SGHAT and FQNNGV. The CDR3 has 13 amino acids. CDR3 in DNA: TGTGCCAGCAGTCGGGACAGGGACTACGAGCAGTACTTC. It is translated as CASSRDRDYEQYF.

The rearrangement links TRBV6-5 to TRBJ1-1; D is undetermined. The CDR3 is 13 amino acids. The germline V gene encodes CDR1 MNHEY and CDR2 SVGAGI. Trimming pared 0 bases from V and 5 bases from J, leaving 7 bases between. CDR3 residues: CASSYSRQTEAFF. In DNA form, the CDR3 reads TGTGCCAGCAGTTACTCGAGGCAGACTGAAGCTTTCTTT.

On this clone itself: One end of the junction varies from germline; a read error may be responsible. The chain is built from TRBV7-9 and TRBJ1-2, with 7 positions matching TRBD1. This CDR3 spans 13 amino acids. The germline gives CDR1 SEHNR, CDR2 FQNEAQ (reference sequence). The CDR3, as DNA: TGTTCCAGCAGCCGGGACAGCGAGTATGGCTACACCTTC. It yields the protein CSSSRDSEYGYTF.

The chain links TRBV2 to TRBJ1-5; tentative D call: TRBD1 (5 bases). CDR1 is SNHLY, CDR2 FYNNEI, per germline. Deletions cut 9 bases from V and 3 bases from J, with 12 bases between. The CDR3 length is 13 residues. The chain's CDR3 is CARGWGPNQPQHF. The CDR3 coding sequence is TGTGCCAGGGGGTGGGGCCCCAATCAGCCCCAGCATTTT. Filled out from reference TRBV2 and TRBJ1-5, the complete variable domain reads EPEVTQTPSHQVTQMGQEVILRCVPISNHLYFYWYRQILGQKVEFLVSFYNNEISEKSEIFDDQFSVERPDGSNFTLKIRSTKLEDSAMYFCARGWGPNQPQHFGDGTRLSIL.

This clone has a single count. This chain connects TRBV29-1 to TRBJ2-5; TRBD1 aligns across 8 bases. Germline V gene sequence: CDR1 SQVTM, CDR2 ANQGSEA. There are 12 residues in the CDR3. Trimming removed 4 bases from V and 5 bases from J; junction bases left unmatched: 3. The CDR3 sequence: CSVGSGGETQYF. The CDR3 DNA reads TGCAGCGTTGGTTCAGGGGGCGAGACCCAGTACTTC.

The chain carries TRBV5-1 and TRBJ2-5, with a possible D match to TRBD1 (6 bases). The V gene's germline CDR1 is SGHRS and CDR2 YFSETQ. Between the trimmed V and J ends, which lost 4 bases and 4 bases, there was a span of 11 bases. CDR3 length: 13 residues. The CDR3 sequence is CASSLGAGETQYF. The CDR3, as DNA: TGCGCCAGCAGCCTGGGGGCGGGAGAGACCCAGTACTTC.

The chain couples TRBV2 to TRBJ2-4; 7 bases are shared with TRBD1. The CDR3 has 14 amino acids. V lost 8 bases and J lost 0; bases outside the gene matches: 4. Germline V gene sequence: CDR1 SNHLY, CDR2 FYNNEI. The CDR3 reads CASGDRIAKNIQYF. In DNA form, the CDR3 reads TGTGCCAGCGGGGACAGAATAGCCAAAAACATTCAGTACTTC. Combining the CDR3 with reference TRBV2 and TRBJ2-4 gives the whole variable domain EPEVTQTPSHQVTQMGQEVILRCVPISNHLYFYWYRQILGQKVEFLVSFYNNEISEKSEIFDDQFSVERPDGSNFTLKIRSTKLEDSAMYFCASGDRIAKNIQYFGAGTRLSVL.

The chain carries TRBV6-5 and TRBJ2-5, with 7 bases identical to TRBD2. The trim removed 6 bases at V and 2 bases at J, leaving 6 bases unmatched. The CDR3 is 14 amino acids. Germline CDR1 MNHEY, CDR2 SVGAGI. CDR3 amino acids: CASSPSGTQETQYF. The CDR3 DNA reads as TGTGCCAGCAGCCCTAGCGGAACGCAAGAGACCCAGTACTTC.

The rearrangement uses TRBV5-1 and TRBJ1-1; a possible D gene is TRBD1 (6 bases). Per the germline V gene, CDR1 is SGHRS and CDR2 is YFSETQ. V shed 6 bases and J shed 4 bases, with 16 bases lying between them. CDR3 length equals 14 residues. The CDR3 DNA reads TGCGCCAGCACACAGGGTGGGACGACCACTGAAGCTTTCTTT. As protein: CASTQGGTTTEAFF.

Only one count was recorded for this clone. The chain is built from TRBV2 and TRBJ2-7; maybe TRBD2 (7 bases). Trimming took 8 bases from V and 3 from J, leaving 20 bases between them. In germline, CDR1 is SNHLY, CDR2 FYNNEI. CDR3 length: 15 residues. The CDR3 DNA reads as TGTGCCAGCGGGGGGGGGCGGGGAGGGATCTACGAGCAGTACTTC. Translating it yields CASGGGRGGIYEQYF. Looking up the rest from reference TRBV2 and TRBJ2-7 gives the full variable domain: EPEVTQTPSHQVTQMGQEVILRCVPISNHLYFYWYRQILGQKVEFLVSFYNNEISEKSEIFDDQFSVERPDGSNFTLKIRSTKLEDSAMYFCASGGGRGGIYEQYFGPGTRLTVT.